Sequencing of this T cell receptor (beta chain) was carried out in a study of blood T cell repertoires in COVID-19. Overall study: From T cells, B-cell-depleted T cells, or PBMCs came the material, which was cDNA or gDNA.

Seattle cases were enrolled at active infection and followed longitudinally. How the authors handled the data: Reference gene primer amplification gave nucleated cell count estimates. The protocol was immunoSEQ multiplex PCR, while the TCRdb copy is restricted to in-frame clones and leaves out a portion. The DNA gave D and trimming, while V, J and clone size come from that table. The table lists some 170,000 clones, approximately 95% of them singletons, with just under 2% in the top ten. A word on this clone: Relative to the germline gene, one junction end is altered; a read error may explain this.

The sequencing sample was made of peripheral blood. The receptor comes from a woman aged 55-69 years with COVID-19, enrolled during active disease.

The CDR3 loop is CAGSLGASRETQYF. CDR3 nucleotides: TGTGCCGGCAGCTTGGGGGCTAGCCGAGAGACCCAGTACTTC. This sequence joins TRBV5-4 and TRBJ2-5, with D perhaps TRBD1 (6 bases). The CDR3 has 14 amino acids. Per germline, CDR1 SGHNT and CDR2 YYREEE (reference sequence).